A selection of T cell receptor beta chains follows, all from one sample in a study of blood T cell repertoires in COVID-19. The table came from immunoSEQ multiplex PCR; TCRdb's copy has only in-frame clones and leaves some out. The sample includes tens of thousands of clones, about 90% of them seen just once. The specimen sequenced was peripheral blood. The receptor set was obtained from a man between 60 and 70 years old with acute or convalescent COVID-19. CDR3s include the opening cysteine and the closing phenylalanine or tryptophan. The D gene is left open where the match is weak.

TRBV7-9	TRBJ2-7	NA	CASSSPSRDTYEQYF	TGTGCCAGCAGCTCTCCGAGCAGGGACACCTACGAGCAGTACTTC
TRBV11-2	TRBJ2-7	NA	CASSLVSSHEQYF	TGTGCCAGCAGCTTAGTATCGTCCCACGAGCAGTACTTC
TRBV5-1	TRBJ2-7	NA	CASSLAASSFYEQYF	TGCGCCAGCAGCTTGGCGGCTAGCAGTTTCTACGAGCAGTACTTC
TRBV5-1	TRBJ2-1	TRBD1	CASSGTGRGDEQFF	TGCGCCAGCAGCGGGACAGGGAGGGGGGATGAGCAGTTCTTC
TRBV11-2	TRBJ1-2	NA	CASSLRAGSYGYTF	TGTGCCAGCAGCTTACGGGCAGGGTCCTATGGCTACACCTTC
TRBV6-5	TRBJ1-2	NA	CASRGQGGYGYTF	TGTGCCAGCAGAGGCCAGGGTGGCTATGGCTACACCTTC
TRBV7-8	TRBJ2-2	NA	CASSYGDNPGELFF	TGTGCCAGCAGCTACGGGGACAATCCGGGGGAGCTGTTTTTT
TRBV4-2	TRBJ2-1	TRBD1	CASSQDSDRSYNEQFF	TGTGCCAGCAGCCAAGATTCGGACAGGTCCTACAATGAGCAGTTCTTC
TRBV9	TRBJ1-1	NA	CASSVDLQGRAFF	TGTGCCAGCAGCGTAGATCTTCAGGGGAGAGCTTTCTTT
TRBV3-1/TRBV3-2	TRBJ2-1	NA	CASSQDSGTPFSAEQFF	TGTGCCAGCAGCCAAGATTCCGGGACTCCCTTCAGCGCTGAGCAGTTCTTC
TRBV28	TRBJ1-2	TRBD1	CASSSPTGGKGGYGYTF	TGTGCCAGCAGTAGCCCGACAGGGGGTAAAGGGGGCTATGGCTACACCTTC
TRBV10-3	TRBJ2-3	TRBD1	CASRGGQGDTDTQYF	TGTGCCAGCCGGGGGGGACAGGGGGACACAGATACGCAGTATTTT
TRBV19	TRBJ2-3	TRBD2	CASSILGRATDTQYF	TGTGCCAGTAGTATACTCGGGAGGGCCACAGATACGCAGTATTTT
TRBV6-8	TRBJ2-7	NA	CASSPGQSYEQYF	TGTGCCAGCAGTCCTGGACAGTCCTACGAGCAGTACTTC
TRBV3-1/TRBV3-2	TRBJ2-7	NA	CASSRSRPGAGAYEQYF	TGTGCCAGCAGCCGAAGTCGGCCAGGGGCAGGGGCCTACGAGCAGTACTTC
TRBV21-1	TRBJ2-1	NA	CARTSGSYNEQFF	TGTGCCAGGACTAGCGGGAGCTACAATGAGCAGTTCTTC
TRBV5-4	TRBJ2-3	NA	CASSSRQAADTQYF	TGTGCCAGCAGCTCACGACAGGCGGCAGATACGCAGTATTTT
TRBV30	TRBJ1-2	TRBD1	CAWRPGQGGGYTF	TGTGCCTGGAGACCGGGACAGGGGGGTGGCTACACCTTC
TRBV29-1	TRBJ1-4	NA	CSVRVGGEKLFF	TGCAGCGTCAGGGTTGGTGGCGAAAAACTGTTTTTT
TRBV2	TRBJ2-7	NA	CASSVLEQYF	TGTGCCAGCAGTGTACTCGAGCAGTACTTC
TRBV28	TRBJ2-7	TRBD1	CASSSPLRQGVVSYEQYF	TGTGCCAGCAGTTCCCCCTTAAGACAGGGTGTAGTGAGCTACGAGCAGTACTTC
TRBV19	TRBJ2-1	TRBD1	CASSADRVVGNEQFF	TGTGCCAGTAGTGCTGACAGGGTAGTCGGCAATGAGCAGTTCTTC
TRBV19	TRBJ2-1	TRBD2	CASKPLAGGGFGNEQFF	TGTGCCAGTAAACCCTTAGCGGGAGGCGGTTTCGGGAATGAGCAGTTCTTC
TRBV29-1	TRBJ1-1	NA	CSAERDINTEAFF	TGCAGCGCTGAACGAGACATCAACACTGAAGCTTTCTTT
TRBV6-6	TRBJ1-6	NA	CAKGATLASPLHF	TGTGCCAAAGGGGCTACTTTGGCTTCACCCCTCCACTTT